Sequencing of this T cell receptor beta chain was carried out in a study of T cells in Graves' hyperthyroidism and ophthalmopathy. Note on this clonotype: The antigen is undetermined.

There were TCR beta CDR3 regions amplified from RNA transcripts. The TCR CDR3 was amplified in a first-round RT-PCR using the HTBI primer set. TCRdb recomputed calls from the multiplex PCR reads with MiXCR, one row per CDR3 protein. The data show hundreds of thousands of distinct CDR3 sequences, with around 15% seen just once and approximately 3.9% held by the top ten. Study conclusions and caveats: A model of 13 V-J features distinguished ophthalmopathy from stable hyperthyroidism.

An absence of ophthalmopathy progression within 18 months meant stable Graves' hyperthyroidism. Disease duration under 2 months; hyperthyroidism patients were aged 18 to 65. Trimming removed 1 base from V and 2 bases from J, with 11 bases in between. Germline V CDR1 and CDR2: MGHRA, YSYEKL. The CDR3 is 16 amino acids. The clonotype originates from a woman in her twenties or thirties with Graves' hyperthyroidism. Sample: blood. This rearrangement joins TRBV4-1 to TRBJ2-2; maybe TRBD1 (6 bases). The CDR3 is CASSQVGTINTGELFF. The CDR3 nucleotides are TGCGCCAGCAGCCAAGTTGGGACAATTAACACCGGGGAGCTGTTTTTT.